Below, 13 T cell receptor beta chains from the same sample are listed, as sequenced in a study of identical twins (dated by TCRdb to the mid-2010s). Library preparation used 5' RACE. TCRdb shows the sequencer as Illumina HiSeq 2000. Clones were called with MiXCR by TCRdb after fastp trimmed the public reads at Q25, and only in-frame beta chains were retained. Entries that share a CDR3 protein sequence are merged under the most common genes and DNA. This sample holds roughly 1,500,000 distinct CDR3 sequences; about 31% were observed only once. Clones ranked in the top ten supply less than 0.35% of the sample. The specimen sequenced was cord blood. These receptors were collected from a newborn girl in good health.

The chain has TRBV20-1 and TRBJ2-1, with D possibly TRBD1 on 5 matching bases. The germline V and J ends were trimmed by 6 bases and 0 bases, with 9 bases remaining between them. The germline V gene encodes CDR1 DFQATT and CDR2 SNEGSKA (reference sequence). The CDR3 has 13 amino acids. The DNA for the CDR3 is TGCAGTGCGGGGCGGCTCTCCTACAATGAGCAGTTCTTC. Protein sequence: CSAGRLSYNEQFF.

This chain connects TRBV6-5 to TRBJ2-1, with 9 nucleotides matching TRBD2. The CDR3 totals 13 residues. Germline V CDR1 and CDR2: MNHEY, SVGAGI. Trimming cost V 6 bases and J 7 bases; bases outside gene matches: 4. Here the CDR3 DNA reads TGTGCCAGCAGACGGAGCGGGGGGAATGAGCAGTTCTTC. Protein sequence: CASRRSGGNEQFF.

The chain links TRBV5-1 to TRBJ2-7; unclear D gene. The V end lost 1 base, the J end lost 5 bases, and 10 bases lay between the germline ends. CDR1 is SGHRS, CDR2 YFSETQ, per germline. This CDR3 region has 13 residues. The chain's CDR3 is CASSLTLVDEQYF. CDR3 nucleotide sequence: TGCGCCAGCAGCTTGACCTTGGTAGACGAGCAGTACTTC.

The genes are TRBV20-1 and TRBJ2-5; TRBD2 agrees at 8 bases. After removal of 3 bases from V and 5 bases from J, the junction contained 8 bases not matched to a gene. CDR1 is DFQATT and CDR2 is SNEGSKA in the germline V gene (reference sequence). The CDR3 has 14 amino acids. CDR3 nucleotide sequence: TGCAGTGCTAGCGAGGTAGCGGGGATCGAGACCCAGTACTTC. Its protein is CSASEVAGIETQYF.

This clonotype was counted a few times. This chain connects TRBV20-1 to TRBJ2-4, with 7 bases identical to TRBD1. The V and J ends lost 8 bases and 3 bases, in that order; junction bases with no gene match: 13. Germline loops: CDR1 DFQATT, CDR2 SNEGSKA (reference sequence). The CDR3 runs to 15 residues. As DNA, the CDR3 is TGCAGTTTCGAGGGGGCTAGGATGGGCAAAAACATTCAGTACTTC. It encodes CSFEGARMGKNIQYF.

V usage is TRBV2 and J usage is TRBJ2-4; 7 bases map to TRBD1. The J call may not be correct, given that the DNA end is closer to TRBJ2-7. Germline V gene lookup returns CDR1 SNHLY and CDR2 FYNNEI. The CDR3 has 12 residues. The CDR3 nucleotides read TGTGCCAGCAGTGTAAACAGGGGCGAGCAGTACTTC. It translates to CASSVNRGEQYF.

The CDR3 DNA sequence: TGCAGTGCTAGGACAGGGCCGATCTTTAACTATGGCTACACCTTC. It specifies CSARTGPIFNYGYTF. The rearrangement joins TRBV20-1 to TRBJ1-2, with 7 bases matching TRBD1. The J segment lost 1 base and the V segment lost 3 bases, leaving 8 bases of the junction unmatched. The CDR3 is 15 amino acids. Germline V gene lookup returns CDR1 DFQATT and CDR2 SNEGSKA (reference sequence).

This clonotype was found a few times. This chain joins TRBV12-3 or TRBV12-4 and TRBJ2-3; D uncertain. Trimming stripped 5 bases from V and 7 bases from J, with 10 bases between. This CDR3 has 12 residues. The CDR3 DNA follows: TGTGCCAGCAGTCCAAGGATTAATACGCAGTATTTT. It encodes CASSPRINTQYF.

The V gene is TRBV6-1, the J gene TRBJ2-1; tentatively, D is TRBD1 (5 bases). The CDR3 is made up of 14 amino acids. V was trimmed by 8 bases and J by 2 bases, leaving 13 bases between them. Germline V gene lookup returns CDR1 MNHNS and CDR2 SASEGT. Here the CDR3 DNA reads TGTGCCAGCGTGCCCAGGGCCCCCTACAATGAGCAGTTCTTC. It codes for CASVPRAPYNEQFF.

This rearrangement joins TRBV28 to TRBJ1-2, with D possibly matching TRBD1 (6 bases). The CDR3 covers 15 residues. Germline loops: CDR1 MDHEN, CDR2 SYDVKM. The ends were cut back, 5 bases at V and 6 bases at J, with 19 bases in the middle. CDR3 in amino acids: CASSRQATTMDGYTF. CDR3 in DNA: TGTGCCAGCAGTAGACAGGCGACGACAATGGATGGCTACACCTTC.

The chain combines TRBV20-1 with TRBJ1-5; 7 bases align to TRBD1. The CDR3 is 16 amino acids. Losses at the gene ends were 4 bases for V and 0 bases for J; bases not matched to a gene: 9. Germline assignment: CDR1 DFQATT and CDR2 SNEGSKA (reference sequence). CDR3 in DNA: TGCAGTGCTATCGGACAGGAGAGGATTAGCAATCAGCCCCAGCATTTT. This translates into CSAIGQERISNQPQHF.

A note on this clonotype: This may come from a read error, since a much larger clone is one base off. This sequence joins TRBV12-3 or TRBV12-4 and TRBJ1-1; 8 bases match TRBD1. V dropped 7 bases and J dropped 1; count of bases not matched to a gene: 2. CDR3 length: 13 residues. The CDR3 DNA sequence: TGTGCCAGCATCGACAGGGGGAACACTGAAGCTTTCTTT. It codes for CASIDRGNTEAFF.

The CDR3 nucleotides are TGCGCCAGCAGCTTGCTAGTTGGCGGTGATCAGTTCTTC. It is translated as CASSLLVGGDQFF. This chain connects TRBV5-1 to TRBJ2-1; D gene ambiguous. The V gene's germline CDR1 is SGHRS and CDR2 YFSETQ. CDR3 size: 13 residues. Trimming stripped 1 base from V and 13 bases from J, with 15 bases between.